This T cell receptor (beta chain) was identified in a study of shared clonotypes between healthy human individuals. Only CD45RO-negative cells positively selected for CCR7 counted as naive CD8 cells, so terminally differentiated effector memory CD45RA+ cells were excluded. Participating donors were healthy, HIV-negative adults free of recent acute infections or vaccinations. Germline CDR1 is MNHEY and CDR2 is SMNVEV (reference sequence). The V end lost 2 bases, the J end lost 5 bases, and 10 bases lay between the germline ends. The CDR3 runs 14 residues. Details on this clone: The antigen remains unidentified.

Sequencing used immunoSEQ multiplex PCR; TCRdb keeps in-frame clones, though not all of them. The sample lists a few million clones, roughly 95% seen once, with approximately 1.6% in the top ten. General study points: Clonotype sharing levels among donors were expected to vary with sequencing depth. The four-donor shared clonotypes exceeded non-shared clonotypes in generation probability, with non-shared ones scoring lower. The naive CD4 repertoires of several donors were compared, and approximately 4.5% of clonotypes were shared.

The V and J genes are TRBV27 and TRBJ1-5; weak D call: TRBD1 (5 bases). The sequencing input was naive CD8+ T cells from PBMCs. The TCR originated in a man aged 18 to 29 in good health. Some clones in this sample may be carry-over from other donors' samples. CDR3 sequence (DNA): TGTGCCAGCAGTTTAATGCAGGGACATCAGCCCCAGCATTTT. Its protein product is CASSLMQGHQPQHF.